Listed here are 31 T cell receptor beta chains from one sample, sequenced in a study of T cells after yellow fever vaccination. TCRdb processed the 5' RACE reads anew with MiXCR; each CDR3 protein has one entry. Among approximately 300,000 distinct CDR3 sequences listed, about 6.6% were seen once. The sequencing here drew on PBMCs, taken about 49 days after the first yellow fever vaccination. These receptors all come from a young man who received the YFV17D yellow fever vaccine.

The J gene is TRBJ2-1, the V gene TRBV5-5; maybe TRBD2 (5 bases). This CDR3 spans 13 amino acids. Germline V CDR1 and CDR2: SGHKS, YYEKEE (reference sequence). V dropped 4 bases and J dropped 6 bases, with 11 bases sitting between them. Here the CDR3 DNA reads TGTGCCAGCAGCCCGGGGTTCGGCAATGAGCAGTTCTTC. Translating gives CASSPGFGNEQFF.

This clonotype occurred a few times. V is TRBV5-1 and J is TRBJ1-3, with D possibly TRBD1 on 6 matching bases. The germline V and J ends were trimmed by 1 base and 7 bases, with 18 bases remaining between them. This CDR3 has 16 amino acids. Germline V gene lookup returns CDR1 SGHRS and CDR2 YFSETQ. CDR3 nucleotide sequence: TGCGCCAGCAGCTTGCTGGGGGCGACGGATGGCAACACCATATATTTT. It yields the protein CASSLLGATDGNTIYF.

The chain couples TRBV4-3 to TRBJ2-1, with 12 bases matching TRBD2. The CDR3 contains 16 residues. Germline V gene sequence: CDR1 LGHNA, CDR2 YSLEER. V shed 3 bases, J shed 4 bases, and the junction held 4 bases outside the gene matches. This CDR3 reads CASSQEGLAGYNEQFF. In nucleotides, the CDR3 is TGCGCCAGCAGCCAGGAAGGACTAGCGGGATACAATGAGCAGTTCTTC.

This clonotype was observed a handful of times. This rearrangement joins TRBV28 to TRBJ1-1, with 9 nucleotides matching TRBD1. This CDR3 is 14 amino acids long. CDR1 is MDHEN, CDR2 SYDVKM, per germline. The ends lost 10 bases at V and 3 bases at J; junction bases unmatched: 9. This CDR3 is CATQQGARYTEAFF. The CDR3 DNA reads TGTGCCACCCAACAGGGGGCGCGGTACACTGAAGCTTTCTTT.

The chain recombines TRBV30 with TRBJ2-7, with 9 bases matching TRBD2. This CDR3 comprises 13 residues. Trimming removed 5 bases from V and 4 bases from J; junction bases left unmatched: 6. From germline, CDR1 is GTSNPN and CDR2 SVGIG (reference sequence). CDR3 loop: CAWGAGGAYEQYF. DNA for the CDR3: TGTGCCTGGGGAGCGGGGGGCGCGTACGAGCAGTACTTC.

In its sample, this clonotype was seen a few times. This chain uses TRBV12-3 or TRBV12-4 with TRBJ2-7, with D uncertain. The CDR3 is 13 residues long. The germline V and J ends were trimmed by 3 bases and 1 base, with 7 bases remaining between them. The CDR3 bases are TGTGCCAGCAGTTTGGCAAATTCCTACGAGCAGTACGTC. Its protein product is CASSLANSYEQYV.

The table lists this clonotype with many counts. The rearrangement joins TRBV12-3 or TRBV12-4 to TRBJ2-1; perhaps TRBD2 as D (5 bases). The CDR3 length is 14 residues. Trimming took off 6 bases at V and 0 bases at J, with 9 bases between the two ends. The CDR3 loop reads CASRLGSSYNEQFF. CDR3 in DNA: TGTGCCAGCAGACTAGGGAGCTCCTACAATGAGCAGTTCTTC.

This clonotype was observed many times. The V gene is TRBV5-1, the J gene TRBJ2-5; the D is unclear. The CDR3 has 16 amino acids. The germline gives CDR1 SGHRS, CDR2 YFSETQ. V was clipped by 0 bases and J by 0 bases, with 12 bases between them. In nucleotides, the CDR3 is TGCGCCAGCAGCTTGGGTGGCAGACGGTACCAAGAGACCCAGTACTTC. Translating gives CASSLGGRRYQETQYF.

The J gene is TRBJ1-6, the V gene TRBV20-1; no clear D. Deletions cut 0 bases from V and 2 bases from J, with 14 bases between. Germline lookup yields CDR1 DFQATT and CDR2 SNEGSKA (reference sequence). The CDR3 is made up of 17 amino acids. The CDR3 loop is CSARDSQTFAYNSPLHF. The CDR3 coding sequence is TGCAGTGCTAGAGATAGCCAGACCTTCGCCTATAATTCACCCCTCCACTTT.

This chain links TRBV6-2 or TRBV6-3 with TRBJ2-5; D call uncertain. The CDR3 length is 12 residues. V was shortened by 6 bases and J by 5 bases, with 10 bases between the two germline ends. The germline gives CDR1 MNHEY, CDR2 SVGEGT. Here the CDR3 DNA reads TGTGCCAGCAGATCGAATGTTGAGACCCAGTACTTC. It translates to CASRSNVETQYF.

This clonotype was recorded many times. The chain is built from TRBV6-2 or TRBV6-3 and TRBJ2-7, with 13 bases identical to TRBD2. The CDR3 length is 14 residues. V lost 6 bases, J lost 3 bases, and 2 bases stayed unmatched. The V gene's germline CDR1 is MNHEY and CDR2 SVGEGT. CDR3 residues: CASRRLAGGYEQYF. The CDR3 coding sequence is TGTGCCAGCAGAAGACTAGCGGGGGGCTACGAGCAGTACTTC.

V usage is TRBV5-1 and J usage is TRBJ2-3, with D perhaps TRBD2 (5 bases). The V end lost 7 bases, the J end lost 0 bases, and 15 bases lay between the germline ends. The CDR3 loop spans 15 amino acids. The V gene's germline CDR1 is SGHRS and CDR2 YFSETQ. The CDR3: CASSLQEASTDTQYF. CDR3 nucleotide sequence: TGCGCCAGCTCCCTCCAGGAGGCCAGCACAGATACGCAGTATTTT.

Ten or more counts support this clonotype. CDR3 DNA: TGTGCCAGCAGCCCCTGGGGCGGGGGGGTCCCCTCCTCCACAGATACGCAGTATTTT. Translation gives CASSPWGGGVPSSTDTQYF. The rearrangement uses TRBV4-2 and TRBJ2-3, with 9 positions matching TRBD2. The CDR3 has 19 residues. Per the germline V gene, CDR1 is LGHNA and CDR2 is YNFKEQ. With 4 bases clipped from V and 2 bases from J, the junction kept 16 bases outside the gene matches.

In DNA, the CDR3 is TGCGCCAGCAGCTTAGACACAGGGAACACCGGGGAGCTGTTTTTT. This codes for CASSLDTGNTGELFF. This rearrangement joins TRBV5-1 to TRBJ2-2; maybe TRBD1 (5 bases). The CDR3 has 15 amino acids. Germline CDR1 is SGHRS and CDR2 is YFSETQ. V lost 2 bases, J lost 1 base, and 9 bases lay in between.

The rearrangement joins TRBV4-3 to TRBJ2-5; D possibly uses TRBD1 or TRBD2 (7 bases each). The length of the CDR3 is 15 residues. With 4 bases removed from V and 4 bases from J, the gap between germline ends came to 16 bases. The V gene's germline CDR1 is LGHNA and CDR2 YSLEER. The CDR3 DNA sequence: TGCGCCAGCAGCCTAACGCAGGGGGAGGGAGAGACCCAGTACTTC. Translating gives CASSLTQGEGETQYF.

This rearrangement joins TRBV7-3 to TRBJ1-2; D gene uncertain. The CDR3 is 13 residues long. The V gene's germline CDR1 is SGHTA and CDR2 FQGTGA. The V end lost 5 bases, the J end lost 0 bases, and 7 bases lay between the germline ends. The CDR3 spells CASSQTTNYGYTF. CDR3 DNA: TGTGCCAGCAGCCAAACCACTAACTATGGCTACACCTTC.

At least ten counts were recorded for this clonotype. As DNA, the CDR3 is TGTGCCAGCAGCTTGCCGGGACTAGCGGGGGCTAATGAGCAGTTCTTC. The encoded protein is CASSLPGLAGANEQFF. This rearrangement joins TRBV7-9 to TRBJ2-1; TRBD2 matches at 14 bases. Germline V gene lookup returns CDR1 SEHNR and CDR2 FQNEAQ (reference sequence). V shed 3 bases, J shed 7 bases, and the junction held 5 bases outside the gene matches. The CDR3 length is 16 residues. Together with reference TRBV7-9 and TRBJ2-1, the CDR3 gives the full variable domain: DTGVSQNPRHKITKRGQNVTFRCDPISEHNRLYWYRQTLGQGPEFLTYFQNEAQLEKSRLLSDRFSAERPKGSFSTLEIQRTEQGDSAMYLCASSLPGLAGANEQFFGPGTRLTVL.

The gene calls are TRBV7-2 and TRBJ1-2, with 9 bases lining up with TRBD1. J gave up 8 bases and V 2 bases, and 12 bases lay outside the gene matches. Germline V gene sequence: CDR1 SGHTA, CDR2 FQGNSA. CDR3 length: 16 amino acids. The CDR3 sequence: CASSLKGSGTGLGYTF. The CDR3 nucleotides read TGTGCCAGCAGCTTAAAGGGGTCCGGGACAGGGTTGGGCTACACCTTC. The full variable domain, with the rest looked up from reference TRBV7-2 and TRBJ1-2, is GAGVSQSPSNKVTEKGKDVELRCDPISGHTALYWYRQSLGQGLEFLIYFQGNSAPDKSGLPSDRFSAERTGGSVSTLTIQRTQQEDSAVYLCASSLKGSGTGLGYTFGSGTRLTVV.

The chain combines TRBV14 with TRBJ2-7; 9 nucleotides agree with TRBD1. Germline values: CDR1 SGHDN, CDR2 FVKESK. J was trimmed by 3 bases and V by 4 bases; bases with no gene match: 10. CDR3 length equals 16 residues. CDR3 DNA: TGTGCCAGCAGCCTACTAGGACAGGGGTCATTCTACGAGCAGTACTTC. Translation gives CASSLLGQGSFYEQYF. The full variable domain, rest sourced from reference TRBV14 and TRBJ2-7, is EAGVTQFPSHSVIEKGQTVTLRCDPISGHDNLYWYRRVMGKEIKFLLHFVKESKQDESGMPNNRFLAERTGGTYSTLKVQPAELEDSGVYFCASSLLGQGSFYEQYFGPGTRLTVT.

This sequence joins TRBV6-2 or TRBV6-3 and TRBJ1-1; D gene ambiguous. V was cut by 0 bases and J by 1 base, with 9 bases left in between. Germline loops: CDR1 MNHEY, CDR2 SVGEGT. The CDR3 is made up of 15 amino acids. The CDR3 DNA follows: TGTGCCAGCAGTTACTCGATAGATGGGAACACTGAAGCTTTCTTT. Amino acids: CASSYSIDGNTEAFF.

The rearrangement links TRBV20-1 to TRBJ2-1, with D possibly matching TRBD2 (6 bases). Per the germline V gene, CDR1 is DFQATT and CDR2 is SNEGSKA (reference sequence). The CDR3 runs 15 residues. Trimming pared 0 bases from V and 3 bases from J, leaving 12 bases between. In nucleotides, the CDR3 is TGCAGTGCTAGAGACGCGCAGGGAGGCTACAATGAGCAGTTCTTC. Translation: CSARDAQGGYNEQFF.

This clonotype was found a few times. The chain carries TRBV6-2 or TRBV6-3 and TRBJ2-5; 9 nucleotides match TRBD2. This CDR3 spans 16 amino acids. J was trimmed by 4 bases and V by 4 bases; bases with no gene match: 10. Germline V gene lookup returns CDR1 MNHEY and CDR2 SVGEGT. The CDR3 spells CASSWFGPAGGETQYF. CDR3 nucleotide sequence: TGTGCCAGCAGTTGGTTTGGTCCAGCGGGGGGAGAGACCCAGTACTTC.

This clonotype was observed a handful of times. The gene calls are TRBV12-3 or TRBV12-4 and TRBJ2-1; D is uncertain. Trimming left V 1 base short and J 1 base short, with 8 bases between. The CDR3 is made up of 15 amino acids. The CDR3 DNA follows: TGTGCCAGCAGTTTAGTAGACCGGTCCTACAATGAGCAGTTCTTC. Amino acid sequence: CASSLVDRSYNEQFF.

The chain employs TRBV10-2 and TRBJ1-5, with D tentatively TRBD1 (6 bases). Per the germline V gene, CDR1 is WSHSY and CDR2 is SAAADI. The CDR3 is 14 amino acids. Deletions cut 6 bases from V and 5 bases from J, with 14 bases between. CDR3 residues: CASRENREDQPQHF. The DNA of the CDR3 is TGCGCCAGCAGGGAGAACAGGGAGGATCAGCCCCAGCATTTT.

This clonotype has just a few counts. The chain recombines TRBV29-1 with TRBJ2-7; D is unresolved. Germline V gene data show CDR1 as SQVTM and CDR2 as ANQGSEA. V dropped 4 bases and J dropped 4 bases, with 5 bases sitting between them. This CDR3 region has 10 residues. CDR3 loop: CSVGTYEQYF. CDR3 DNA sequence: TGCAGCGTTGGTACGTACGAGCAGTACTTC.

This clonotype has a count of ten or more. This chain connects TRBV7-2 to TRBJ2-7; no firm D call. CDR3 length equals 13 residues. V was pared by 0 bases and J by 3 bases, with 6 bases between. Germline loops: CDR1 SGHTA, CDR2 FQGNSA. The CDR3: CASSLARDYEQYF. CDR3 DNA sequence: TGTGCCAGCAGCTTAGCCAGAGACTACGAGCAGTACTTC.

This clonotype was counted between two and nine times. This chain connects TRBV6-5 to TRBJ1-2; 7 nucleotides match TRBD1. Looked up from germline, CDR1 is MNHEY and CDR2 is SVGAGI. J lost 2 bases, V lost 2 bases, and 8 bases had no gene match. The length of the CDR3 is 16 residues. CDR3: CASSYATGISNYGYTF. In DNA, the CDR3 is TGTGCCAGCAGTTACGCGACAGGGATATCCAACTATGGCTACACCTTC.

This clonotype came up many times. The rearrangement joins TRBV4-1 to TRBJ1-2; 7 bases align to TRBD1. The CDR3 sequence is 14 residues long. Germline V CDR1 and CDR2: MGHRA, YSYEKL. V gave up 4 bases and J gave up 7 bases; unmatched junction bases: 9. The CDR3 region is CASSRPQGTFGYTF. In nucleotides, the CDR3 is TGCGCCAGCAGCCGTCCACAGGGGACGTTTGGCTACACCTTC.

This clonotype has just a few counts. The J gene is TRBJ2-6, the V gene TRBV7-6; D is tentatively TRBD1 or TRBD2 (5 bases each). V gave up 5 bases and J gave up 4 bases, with 18 bases separating them. The length of the CDR3 is 17 residues. Per the germline V gene, CDR1 is SGHVS and CDR2 is FNYEAQ. CDR3 in DNA: TGTGCCAGCAGCCCTGGGACGGAGTTCTCCGGGGCCAACGTCCTGACTTTC. The encoded protein is CASSPGTEFSGANVLTF.

This clonotype was observed once. The junction shows a germline mismatch at one end, possibly a read error. The V gene is TRBV10-3, the J gene TRBJ1-2, with unresolved D. Germline V gene sequence: CDR1 ENHRY, CDR2 SYGVKD. CDR3 size: 13 residues. The CDR3 sequence is CAIGDIRRDGYTF. CDR3 nucleotides: TGTGCCATCGGTGACATCCGCCGAGATGGCTACACCTTC.

This rearrangement joins TRBV7-8 to TRBJ2-1; no clear D. This CDR3 region has 15 residues. The germline gives CDR1 SGHVS, CDR2 FQNEAQ. V was cut by 5 bases and J by 0 bases, with 11 bases left in between. DNA of the CDR3: TGTGCCAGCAGCCGGTCTCCAAGCTCCTACAATGAGCAGTTCTTC. Protein: CASSRSPSSYNEQFF.